The next 3 T cell receptor beta chains were all read from a single sample in a study of blood T cell repertoires in COVID-19. Assay: immunoSEQ multiplex PCR; the TCRdb copy retains only in-frame clones and omits some. The sample yields fewer than 250,000 clones, about 86% seen once. Sequencing was done on a sample of peripheral blood. These receptor sequences come from a woman aged 70-85 years with acute or convalescent COVID-19.

The chain uses TRBV5-8 and TRBJ2-1; 10 bases are shared with TRBD1. This CDR3 has 16 amino acids. CDR1 and CDR2 from the germline V gene are SGHTS and YDEGEE. Trimming cost V 0 bases and J 1 base; bases outside gene matches: 1. CDR3 sequence (DNA): TGTGCCAGCAGCTTGGGGACAGGGGGATCCTACAATGAGCAGTTCTTC. This gives the protein CASSLGTGGSYNEQFF.

The chain uses TRBV3-1 (or the pseudogene TRBV3-2) and TRBJ2-5; weak D call: TRBD2 (5 bases). CDR1 LGHDT and CDR2 YNNKEL come from the germline V gene (reference sequence). The V end was cut by 1 base, the J end by 5 bases, with 14 bases between. The CDR3 runs 15 residues. The DNA of the CDR3 is TGTGCCAGCAGCCAAGTTAATACGGGATGGGAGACCCAGTACTTC. Protein: CASSQVNTGWETQYF.

This clone was seen more than once but under ten times. This sequence joins TRBV7-2 and TRBJ2-3; 8 nucleotides align to TRBD2. Germline CDR1 reads SGHTA; CDR2 reads FQGNSA. After removal of 5 bases from V and 2 bases from J, the junction contained 9 bases not matched to a gene. This CDR3 spans 16 amino acids. CDR3 protein: CASSKRLAQNTDTQYF. The DNA for the CDR3 is TGTGCCAGCAGCAAGCGACTAGCGCAGAACACAGATACGCAGTATTTT.